This T cell receptor beta chain was captured in a study of blood T cell repertoires in COVID-19 (dated by TCRdb to the early 2020s). As for the study more broadly: Samples from collaborators originated in the United States, Italy and Spain and spanned both the acute and convalescent phases of COVID-19. The dataset comprised deeply sampled blood TCRbeta repertoires from subjects exposed to, actively infected with, or recovered from COVID-19. The prospective study material was composed of cDNA or gDNA derived from T cells, B-cell-depleted T cells, or PBMCs. The repertoires were made available in a free public database intended to serve as a resource for research on the immune response to SARS-CoV-2. Where available, HLA class I and class II types were obtained from metadata supplied by the sample provider rather than from assay-based typing. Nearly every sample came with metadata listing a de-identified subject ID, COVID-19 status, age in years and sex. Samples were obtained from the ongoing ImmuneRACE study (first 160 participants) and from about 1,300 subjects provided by 6 global collaborators. On the study overall, not on this receptor specifically: How much clinical and demographic metadata was included differed by source and by participant, and the metadata was provided uncurated.

Enrolling through a virtual design, the prospective study's participants ranged in age from roughly 18 to 95 years and lived across about two dozen United States geographic areas. In the prospective study, participants were assigned to cohorts based on the clinical history participants reported in a screening survey and a study questionnaire. Recovered participants in ImmuneRACE Cohort 3 were defined by two consecutive negative NP/OP PCR tests, clearance by a healthcare professional, or resolution of symptoms. In the prospective study, mobile phlebotomists collected whole blood, serum and a nasopharyngeal or oropharyngeal swab from each participant. Additional blood draws and questionnaires over an approximately 2-month period could optionally be provided by prospective study participants. Prospective study blood samples were shipped either frozen or at room temperature before DNA extraction. With regard to this clone: No antigen is known for it. No much larger clone is present one base from it, and per-base qualities are unavailable.

The germline V gene specifies SGHTA as CDR1 and FQGNSA as CDR2. Cut back by 4 bases and 1 base, the V and J ends lie 10 bases apart. Including cysteine and phenylalanine, the CDR3 has 14 amino acids. Of the read, only the CDR3 DNA is kept; its 42 bases are in frame from base 1. TCRbeta CDR3 regions were amplified from genomic DNA by means of the immunoSEQ Assay, a bias-controlled multiplex PCR. The original pipeline was this. Within the assay, amplification of reference gene primers was used to estimate how many nucleated cells each sample contained. To quantify the absolute abundance of each unique TCRbeta CDR3 rearrangement, sequence reads were collapsed and filtered. For each sample, productive Simpson clonality was calculated as the square root of Simpson's diversity index over productive rearrangements. Sourced from immuneACCESS, this table was stored by TCRdb with only in-frame sequences that have V and J called. A share of the clones is absent; for the studies checked, an unresolved V gene accounts for under half, and the remainder has no known explanation. Clone size and the V and J calls come from that table; the DNA yielded D and trimming. The sample records a few hundred thousand clones, around 89% of which are singletons. The top ten hold over 9% of the sample.

Sequenced material: PBMCs or T cells enriched from blood (not recorded which). The chain employs TRBV7-2 and TRBJ1-2, with a tentative D gene TRBD1 over 6 matching bases. This sequence was found in a woman aged 40 to 50 who had recovered from COVID-19. The CDR3 protein is CASSSSGVNYGYTF. The nucleotide sequence is TGTGCCAGCAGCTCATCAGGGGTTAACTATGGCTACACCTTC.